This T cell receptor beta chain was sequenced during a study of blood T cell repertoires in COVID-19. Study summary: T cells, B-cell-depleted T cells, or PBMCs provided the cDNA or gDNA that served as material.

Source study methods: How many nucleated cells were present was estimated from reference gene primer amplification. TCRdb's copy holds only in-frame clones and misses some; the assay was immunoSEQ multiplex PCR. Clone size and the V and J calls come from that table; the DNA yielded D and trimming. The sample consists of under 200,000 clones, approximately 91% of them appearing once. This CDR3 has 14 residues. From germline, CDR1 is GTSNPN and CDR2 SVGIG (reference sequence). V lost 3 bases and J lost 7; bases outside the gene matches: 8. The sequencing input was peripheral blood. This receptor was obtained from a man in his fifties or sixties with acute or convalescent COVID-19. The V and J genes are TRBV30 and TRBJ1-1; 10 nucleotides match TRBD1. The CDR3 DNA is TGTGCCTGGAGAAGGACAGGGGGGAGAGGTGAAGCTTTCTTT. This codes for CAWRRTGGRGEAFF.